The 14 T cell receptor beta chains below were found in one sample sequenced in a study of cytomegalovirus exposure and HLA in healthy donors. Researchers ran the PCR with 60 Vbeta and 13 Jbeta primers. Clones were read by immunoSEQ multiplex PCR, and TCRdb kept only the in-frame ones, dropping some. This repertoire shows fewer than 150,000 clones, about 76% found once; its top ten account for 3.9%. Sequenced sample: PBMCs. All receptors come from a man younger than 35 in good health and CMV-seronegative.

The chain recombines TRBV5-8 with TRBJ2-5; D is possibly TRBD1 (6 bases). The germline V gene has CDR1 SGHTS and CDR2 YDEGEE. The CDR3 sequence is 17 residues long. V gave up 0 bases and J gave up 3 bases, with 18 bases separating them. The DNA for the CDR3 is TGTGCCAGCAGCTTGGATAGGACAGCTCGAGGCGAAGAGACCCAGTACTTC. This gives the protein CASSLDRTARGEETQYF. The full variable domain, rest sourced from reference TRBV5-8 and TRBJ2-5, is EAGVTQSPTHLIKTRGQQATLRCSPISGHTSVYWYQQALGLGLQFLLWYDEGEERNRGNFPPRFSGRQFPNYSSELNVNALELEDSALYLCASSLDRTARGEETQYFGPGTRLLVL.

This clone was counted only a few times. The chain is built from TRBV28 and TRBJ1-4, with D perhaps TRBD1 (5 bases). The length of the CDR3 is 14 residues. In germline, CDR1 is MDHEN, CDR2 SYDVKM. Deletions cut 4 bases from V and 8 bases from J, with 14 bases between. This CDR3 reads CASSSGGGWEKLFF. In DNA, the CDR3 is TGTGCCAGCAGTTCCGGTGGGGGGTGGGAAAAACTGTTTTTT.

The rearrangement joins TRBV27 to TRBJ1-6; D unclear. Germline lookup yields CDR1 MNHEY and CDR2 SMNVEV (reference sequence). The length of the CDR3 is 15 residues. V lost 0 bases and J 4 bases, leaving 7 bases between the germline ends. The CDR3 is CASSLSAVYNSPLHF. The CDR3 region has the DNA TGTGCCAGCAGTTTATCGGCCGTATATAATTCACCCCTCCACTTT.

This chain links TRBV5-1 with TRBJ1-2; no definite D call. With 4 bases removed from V and 4 bases from J, the gap between germline ends came to 11 bases. The CDR3 is 13 residues long. Germline assignment: CDR1 SGHRS and CDR2 YFSETQ. This CDR3 reads CASSETSSYGYTF. For the CDR3, the DNA is TGCGCCAGCAGCGAGACATCCTCCTATGGCTACACCTTC.

The chain couples TRBV7-3 to TRBJ2-1, with 9 bases aligning to TRBD2. CDR1 is SGHTA and CDR2 is FQGTGA in the germline V gene. The CDR3 runs 13 residues. The V gene end was trimmed by 0 bases and the J gene end by 10 bases; junction bases not matched to a gene: 1. The CDR3 spells CASSLTGTSEQFF. In nucleotides, the CDR3 is TGTGCCAGCAGCTTAACCGGGACTAGCGAGCAGTTCTTC.

This CDR3 reads CASSVTGTGRSPLHF. For the CDR3, the DNA is TGTGCCAGCAGCGTAACTGGGACAGGGAGATCACCCCTCCACTTT. The genes are TRBV25-1 and TRBJ1-6; TRBD1 agrees at 9 bases. The CDR3 runs 15 residues. The germline V gene encodes CDR1 MGHDK and CDR2 SYGVNS. Trimming took 6 bases from V and 10 from J; bases not matched to a gene: 10.

CDR3 sequence reads: CASSLRQGQETQYF. The CDR3 coding sequence is TGTGCCAGCTCACTCCGACAGGGCCAAGAGACCCAGTACTTC. The chain joins TRBV18 to TRBJ2-5, with TRBD1 matching over 7 bases. Trimming cost V 4 bases and J 1 base; bases outside gene matches: 3. Germline lookup yields CDR1 KGHSH and CDR2 LQKENI. The CDR3 length is 14 residues.

The V call is TRBV5-4, the J call TRBJ2-1; TRBD1 agrees at 7 bases. The CDR3 consists of 14 residues. J gave up 8 bases and V 4 bases, and 9 bases lay outside the gene matches. Germline CDR1 and CDR2: SGHNT and YYREEE (reference sequence). Here the CDR3 reads CASSVDRTSDEQFF. The CDR3 DNA reads as TGTGCCAGCAGCGTGGACAGGACCAGCGATGAGCAGTTCTTC.

The chain is built from TRBV28 and TRBJ2-1; 12 nucleotides line up with TRBD2. Germline-derived CDR1 and CDR2 are MDHEN and SYDVKM. The CDR3 runs to 15 residues. The trim removed 6 bases at V and 10 bases at J, leaving 10 bases unmatched. Written as DNA, the CDR3 is TGTGCCAGCAGCACGACTAGCGGGAGAGTAGGCGAGCAGTTCTTC. Translation gives CASSTTSGRVGEQFF.

This clone was recorded at least ten times. The V and J genes are TRBV6-1 and TRBJ2-2; TRBD1 matches at 7 bases. Unmatched junction bases numbered 6, after V lost 5 bases and J lost 3 bases. This CDR3 is built from 15 residues. CDR1 and CDR2 (germline): MNHNS, SASEGT. CDR3 sequence reads: CASSHPTGDTGELFF. The CDR3 DNA reads as TGTGCCAGCAGTCACCCTACAGGGGACACCGGGGAGCTGTTTTTT.

The chain employs TRBV5-1 and TRBJ2-1, with D maybe TRBD2 (6 bases). The CDR3 covers 16 residues. Trimming removed 2 bases from V and 9 bases from J, with 21 bases in between. CDR1 is SGHRS and CDR2 is YFSETQ in the germline V gene. CDR3 sequence (DNA): TGCGCCAGCAGCTTTGATAGGAGGGAGCGCCCGGGTGAGCAGTTCTTC. Encoded protein: CASSFDRRERPGEQFF.

The chain employs TRBV5-1 and TRBJ2-3; 7 bases match TRBD1. Unmatched junction bases numbered 4, after V lost 4 bases and J lost 5 bases. Germline V gives CDR1 SGHRS, CDR2 YFSETQ. This CDR3 is 13 amino acids long. In DNA, the CDR3 is TGCGCCAGCAGCGGGTGGACAGGAGATACGCAGTATTTT. Translating it yields CASSGWTGDTQYF.

The V and J genes are TRBV9 and TRBJ1-2, with 8 bases that match TRBD1. This CDR3 is built from 17 residues. The trim removed 4 bases at V and 8 bases at J, leaving 19 bases unmatched. Germline V gene data show CDR1 as SGDLS and CDR2 as YYNGEE. The CDR3, as DNA: TGTGCCAGCAGCCCTTGGCAGACCGGGACAGGCCCCTACGGCTACACCTTC. As protein: CASSPWQTGTGPYGYTF.

This clone came up a few times. The chain joins TRBV4-1 to TRBJ1-5; 10 bases are a match to TRBD1. V lost 1 base, J lost 7 bases, and 4 bases stayed unmatched. CDR1 and CDR2 from the germline V gene are MGHRA and YSYEKL. This CDR3 is built from 15 residues. DNA for the CDR3: TGCGCCAGCAGCCAAGCCGGGACAGGGGAACAGCCCCAGCATTTT. Translating gives CASSQAGTGEQPQHF.